This TCR beta chain was recovered during a study of tissue T cells after allogeneic stem cell transplantation. Points from the study as a whole: The patient cohort was small and clinically heterogeneous, with limited sampling depth.

This table comes from immunoSEQ multiplex PCR, and its TCRdb copy is limited to in-frame clones, with some not included. Here the sample spans about 5,800 clones, approximately 45% being singletons. The CDR3 runs to 13 residues. V dropped 4 bases and J dropped 0 bases, with 7 bases sitting between them. Looked up from germline, CDR1 is NNHDY and CDR2 is SYVADS. For this clone: Its antigen is undetermined. The gene names here belong to mouse. The read terminates 1 residue ahead of where the CDR3 ends, so the germline J gene completes it.

As for time point: mouse harvest day 7 after allogeneic transplant. Each mouse received 10^7 T-cell-depleted marrow cells plus 10^6 splenic CD5+ T cells by tail vein. Tissues came from B6→BALB/c major-mismatch GVHD mice at day 7 or 14. The V gene is TRBV13-3, the J gene TRBJ1-1, with unresolved D. This receptor was taken from a female BALB/c mouse given C57BL/6 T cells with graft-versus-host disease after an allogeneic hematopoietic cell transplant. Sequenced: skin. Partial CDR3 DNA: TGTGCCAGCAGTCCCCAAGCAAACACAGAAGTCTTC. Amino acids: CASSPQANTEVF. The full CDR3 protein is CASSPQANTEVFF.